The source of this T cell receptor (beta chain) is a study of cytomegalovirus exposure and HLA in healthy donors. Findings and limits, study-wide: According to the study, around 160 TCR beta chains were cytomegalovirus-associated. Most TCR sequences proved rare, with some public TCRs found in many donors.

To note about this clone: Its antigen is not known.

The method was immunoSEQ multiplex PCR; TCRdb's version includes in-frame clones alone and lacks a portion of them. The repertoire includes approximately 270,000 clones, less than 90% of them detected once, and approximately 12% sits in the top ten. The sequence was obtained from a man younger than 35 in good health and CMV-seropositive. Sequenced material: PBMCs.

This CDR3 is CASRTVGTGYYGYTF. CDR3 nucleotides: TGTGCCAGCAGGACCGTCGGGACAGGTTACTATGGCTACACCTTC. This rearrangement joins TRBV28 to TRBJ1-2, with 8 bases lining up with TRBD1. After removal of 6 bases from V and 3 bases from J, the junction contained 9 bases not matched to a gene. Per the germline V gene, CDR1 is MDHEN and CDR2 is SYDVKM. The CDR3 consists of 15 residues.